This record looks at one T cell receptor (beta chain) sequence and its context. The antigen remains undetermined. The sample comes from a study of OX40 agonist ivuxolimab in advanced cancers. Study results and limitations: Both blood CD4+ and CD8+ T cells showed clonal growth by week 6 at 0.1 to 3.0 mg/kg.

Produced via immunoSEQ multiplex PCR; TCRdb's table is partial and in-frame only. The sample records around 97,000 clones, less than 85% being singletons. The source was CD4+ or CD8+ T cells sorted from blood, collected in a trial of the OX40 agonist ivuxolimab. The TCR comes from an adult with an advanced solid tumor such as melanoma, head and neck, liver or kidney cancer.

CDR3 region: CASSLGGSIEQYF. The CDR3 DNA follows: TGTGCCAGCAGTTTGGGGGGATCGATAGAGCAGTACTTC. The chain has TRBV27 and TRBJ2-7, with D tentatively TRBD2 (6 bases). The length of the CDR3 is 13 residues. V lost 3 bases, J lost 7 bases, and 13 bases lay in between. Per germline, CDR1 MNHEY and CDR2 SMNVEV (reference sequence).